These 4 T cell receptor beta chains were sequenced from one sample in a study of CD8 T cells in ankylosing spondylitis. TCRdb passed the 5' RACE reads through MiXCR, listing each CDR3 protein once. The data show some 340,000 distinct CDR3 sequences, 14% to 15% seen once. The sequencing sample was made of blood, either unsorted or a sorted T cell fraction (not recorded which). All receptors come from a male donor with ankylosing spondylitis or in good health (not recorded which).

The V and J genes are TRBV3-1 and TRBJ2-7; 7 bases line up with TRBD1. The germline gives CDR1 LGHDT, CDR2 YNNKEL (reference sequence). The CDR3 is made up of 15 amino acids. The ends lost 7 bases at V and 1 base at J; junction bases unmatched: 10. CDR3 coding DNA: TGTGCCAGCACCCAGGGACAGCTCACGTCCTACGAGCAGTACTTC. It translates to CASTQGQLTSYEQYF.

This chain's CDR3 is CASSPRDSYGNTIYF. Written as DNA, the CDR3 is TGTGCCAGCAGTCCTCGGGACTCTTATGGAAACACCATATATTTT. This rearrangement joins TRBV2 to TRBJ1-3, with D perhaps matching TRBD1 (5 bases). Germline V gives CDR1 SNHLY, CDR2 FYNNEI. The CDR3 runs to 15 residues. V was clipped by 5 bases and J by 3 bases, with 14 bases between them.

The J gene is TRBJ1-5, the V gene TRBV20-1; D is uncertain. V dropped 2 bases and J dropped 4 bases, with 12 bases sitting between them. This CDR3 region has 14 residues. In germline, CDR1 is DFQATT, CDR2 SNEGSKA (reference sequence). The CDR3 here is CSARRATDNQPQHF. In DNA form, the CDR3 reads TGCAGTGCTAGACGAGCTACAGATAATCAGCCCCAGCATTTT.

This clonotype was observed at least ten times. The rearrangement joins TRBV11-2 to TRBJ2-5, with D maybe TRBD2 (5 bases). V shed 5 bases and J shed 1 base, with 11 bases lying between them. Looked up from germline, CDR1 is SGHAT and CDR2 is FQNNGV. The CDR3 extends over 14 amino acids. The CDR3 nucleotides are TGTGCCAGCAGCGAATACCGGGGCCAAGAGACCCAGTACTTC. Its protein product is CASSEYRGQETQYF.